This T cell receptor (beta chain) was sequenced in a study of T cell repertoires and Cas9 in healthy adults. Across the study: CD4 and CD8 compartments: SpCas9-reactive T cells profiled for potency, cytotoxicity, lineage.

In germline, CDR1 is MDHEN, CDR2 SYDVKM. CDR3 length equals 14 residues. The trim removed 4 bases at V and 3 bases at J, leaving 5 bases unmatched. Data came from immunoSEQ multiplex PCR; TCRdb stores just in-frame clones and leaves some out. The sample lists around 25,000 clones; 90% were seen once. Study results and caveats: Reportedly, SpCas9-reactive effector T cell proliferation and function were mitigated by SpCas9-reactive Tregs in vitro.

To note about this clone: Antigen: not known.

J is TRBJ2-7 and V is TRBV28; 8 bases match TRBD1. This clonotype was sampled from a human donor in good health. Sequenced material: CD4+ effector T cells (CD127+, CD25-, CD137-, CD154-) from PBMCs; culture status not recorded. As DNA, the CDR3 is TGTGCCAGCAGTTCCCTTGGGACAGGCTACGAGCAGTACTTC. It encodes CASSSLGTGYEQYF.